This TCR beta chain was sequenced for a study of blood T cell repertoires in COVID-19. CDR1 and CDR2 from the germline V gene are SGHDN and FVKESK. The CDR3 covers 15 residues. V lost 4 bases and J lost 5; bases outside the gene matches: 9. Generated by immunoSEQ multiplex PCR, the TCRdb table keeps only in-frame clones and is missing some. This sample has more than 150,000 clones, with 78% found just once. This receptor was taken from a woman in her fifties or sixties who had recovered from COVID-19. V gene TRBV14 combines with J gene TRBJ1-1, with 8 bases that match TRBD1. The source material was PBMCs or T cells enriched from blood (not recorded which). CDR3 region: CASSRQQGVNTEAFF. The CDR3 nucleotides read TGTGCCAGCAGCCGACAACAGGGGGTTAATACTGAAGCTTTCTTT.